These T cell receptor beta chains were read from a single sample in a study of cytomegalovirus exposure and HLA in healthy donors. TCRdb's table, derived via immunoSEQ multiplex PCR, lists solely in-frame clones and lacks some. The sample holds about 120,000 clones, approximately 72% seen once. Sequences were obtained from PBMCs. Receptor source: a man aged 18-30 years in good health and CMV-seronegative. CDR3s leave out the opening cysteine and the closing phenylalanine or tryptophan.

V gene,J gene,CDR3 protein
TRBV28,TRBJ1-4,ASSFTSAGMDEKLF
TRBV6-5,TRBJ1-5,ASSLKQGSAMAQH
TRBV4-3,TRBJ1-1,ASSQDRGYTEAF
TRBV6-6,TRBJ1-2,ASSYSFEGASYGYT
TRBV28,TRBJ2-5,ASSLRTQY
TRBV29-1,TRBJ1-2,SVETDNYGYT
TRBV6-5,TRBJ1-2,ASSGRQGARGYT
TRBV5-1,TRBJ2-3,ASLETGADTQY
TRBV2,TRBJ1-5,ASSEGRASYQPQH
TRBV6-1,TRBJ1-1,ASTQRGLATEAF
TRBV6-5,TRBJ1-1,ASREQGRSGEAF
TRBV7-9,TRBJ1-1,ARSAPGQYANTEAF
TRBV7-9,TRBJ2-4,ASSSNRGLAGVGRNIQY
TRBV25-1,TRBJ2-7,ASRTRGGSYEQY
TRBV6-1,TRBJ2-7,ASSEAPGRGLAGGSYEQY
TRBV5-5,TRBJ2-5,ASSPQQGALETQY
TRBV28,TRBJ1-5,ASSPDSFSNQPQH
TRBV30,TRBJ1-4,AWRAGFAANEKLF
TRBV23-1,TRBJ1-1,ASSHSRGQGTEAF
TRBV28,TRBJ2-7,ASSVQGPIYEQY
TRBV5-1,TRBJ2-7,ASSLGTGAFYEQY
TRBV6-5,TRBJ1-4,ASSAVQGRNEKLF
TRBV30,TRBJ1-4,AWSEPWTGGWEKLF
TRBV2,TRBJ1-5,ASSEAGVRGQPQH
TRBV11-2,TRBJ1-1,ASSLVAGTEAF
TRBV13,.,ASSASGDSYEQY
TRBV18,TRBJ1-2,ASSPPRTGGYGYT
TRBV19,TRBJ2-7,ASSAGLAGGYEQY
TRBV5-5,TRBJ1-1,AAGLDLNTEAF
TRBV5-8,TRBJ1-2,ASSPLDRGVGGYT
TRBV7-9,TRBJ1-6,ASSLGGTGLNSPLH
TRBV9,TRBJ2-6,ASSASVGANVLT
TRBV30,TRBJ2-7,AWRKGSYEQY
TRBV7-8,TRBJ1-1,ASSSGWTEAF
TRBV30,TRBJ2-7,AWAPAGGSYEQY
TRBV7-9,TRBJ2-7,ASSGDRDGFNEQY
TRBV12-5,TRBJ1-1,ASGGTAGSTEAF
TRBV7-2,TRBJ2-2,ASSLVPGGGSGELF
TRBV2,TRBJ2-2,ASRSPGQGTGELF
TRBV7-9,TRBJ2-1,ASSSRGGYNEQF
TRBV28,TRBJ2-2,ASSPEIYSTGELF
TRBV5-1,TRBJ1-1,ASKRGQGVENTEAF
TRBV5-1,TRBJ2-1,ASSLGPSGGAGEQF
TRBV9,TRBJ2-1,ASSVEAGGLYNEQF
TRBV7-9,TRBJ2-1,ASSPPGFGNEQF
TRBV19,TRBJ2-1,ASRDSPGGRGF
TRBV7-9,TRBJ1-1,ASRLGVNTEAF
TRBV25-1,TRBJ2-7,ASSASYEQY
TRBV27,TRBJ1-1,ASSSRQGARNTEAF
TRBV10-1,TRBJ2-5,ASSEFRQGVETQY
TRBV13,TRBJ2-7,ASSSGISYEQY
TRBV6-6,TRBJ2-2,ASSYAGLRGELF
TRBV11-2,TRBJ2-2,ASSAGTSNTGELF